The sequence of this T cell receptor beta chain was determined in a study of T-cell memory formation after mild COVID-19. This CDR3 is 13 amino acids long. Germline values: CDR1 SQVTM, CDR2 ANQGSEA. With 7 bases clipped from V and 3 bases from J, the junction kept 7 bases outside the gene matches. MiXCR, run by TCRdb on the 5' RACE reads, gives a single entry per CDR3 protein. The top ten clones hold under 15% of a sample with some 440,000 distinct CDR3 sequences, roughly 25% of them seen once. The sequenced material came from PBMCs or a T cell subset sorted from them (not recorded which). The sequence derives from an adult woman who had mild COVID-19 (a few samples of this study predate the infection). Cell type and time point are not known. V usage is TRBV29-1 and J usage is TRBJ1-2; TRBD1 matches 8 bases. The CDR3 here is CSAISQGDYGYTF. The CDR3 DNA follows: TGCAGCGCTATATCACAGGGGGACTATGGCTACACCTTC.